The 31 T cell receptor beta chains presented below share a single source sample, sequenced in a study of tumor-infiltrating lymphocytes in primary liver carcinoma. The source material, roughly 18-30 mg of unsorted bulk tissue, was used to co-extract RNA and DNA. Total RNA (about 500 ng) served as template for TCR beta cDNA synthesis primed by a constant-region primer. Slightly modified ARM-PCR, run as three nested multiplex PCR rounds, produced the TCR beta libraries. TRBV1-TRBV30 forward and Cbeta reverse primers drove the first two approximately 10-cycle rounds. TCRdb itself ran the multiplex PCR reads through MiXCR, one entry per CDR3 protein. The sample carries about 200,000 distinct CDR3 sequences, around four fifths recorded once. The sample comprised tumor tissue from primary liver carcinoma. All receptors derive from a man aged 35-49 years with primary liver carcinoma and hepatitis B virus infection.

Details on this clonotype: This sequence may be a read error, since a much larger clone differs from it by one base. The chain employs TRBV28 and TRBJ1-2; tentatively, D is TRBD1 (6 bases). The germline V gene has CDR1 MDHEN and CDR2 SYDVKM. CDR3 length: 15 amino acids. The CDR3 here is CVSSVTGLELSGYTF. The CDR3, as DNA: TGTGTCAGCAGTGTAACAGGGCTGGAACTGAGTGGCTACACCTTC.

Of note for this clonotype: An end of the junction does not agree with germline; a read error may underlie this. The genes are TRBV5-1 and TRBJ2-1; D remains ambiguous. Germline assignment: CDR1 SGHRS and CDR2 YFSETQ. CDR3 length: 14 residues. The CDR3 protein is CASSLELQPNDQFF. CDR3 in DNA: TGCGCCAGCAGCTTAGAACTCCAACCCAATGACCAGTTCTTC.

To note about this clonotype: A much bigger clone sits one base away, suggesting this may be a read error. The J gene is TRBJ2-6, the V gene TRBV7-9; weak D call: TRBD1 (6 bases). Germline V gives CDR1 SEHNR, CDR2 FQNEAQ (reference sequence). The CDR3 extends over 17 amino acids. The CDR3: CASSPDRLSSGANILTF. The CDR3 nucleotides read TGTGCCAGCAGCCCCGACAGGTTAAGCTCTGGGGCCAACATCCTGACTTTC. Looking up the rest from reference TRBV7-9 and TRBJ2-6 gives the full variable domain: DTGVSQNPRHKITKRGQNVTFRCDPISEHNRLYWYRQTLGQGPEFLTYFQNEAQLEKSRLLSDRFSAERPKGSFSTLEIQRTEQGDSAMYLCASSPDRLSSGANILTFGAGSRLTVL.

A note on this clonotype: The germline gene is not matched at one end of the junction; a read error may be the cause. The chain has TRBV28 and TRBJ2-7, with 10 bases matching TRBD1. There are 15 residues in the CDR3. CDR1 is MDHEN and CDR2 is SYDVKM in the germline V gene. DNA of the CDR3: TGTGCCAGCACCTCCGCGACAGGGGGCTCCTACGGGCAGTACTTC. Translation: CASTSATGGSYGQYF.

In regard to this clonotype: Sequence at one end of the junction differs from germline and may be a read error. The chain recombines TRBV6-2 or TRBV6-3 with TRBJ2-5, with a weak D call TRBD2 (5 bases). Germline CDR1 MNHEY, CDR2 SVGEGT. The CDR3 loop spans 13 amino acids. The CDR3, as DNA: TGTACCAGTAGTTTACTAGGACAAGAGACCCAGTACTTC. Amino acids: CTSSLLGQETQYF.

As concerns this clonotype: Here the CDR3 omits its conserved ending phenylalanine or tryptophan, so a read error is the likely source. The chain links TRBV11-2 to TRBJ1-5; a possible D gene is TRBD1 (6 bases). Deletions cut 10 bases from V and 4 bases from J, with 23 bases between. This CDR3 is built from 16 residues. From germline, CDR1 is SGHAT and CDR2 FQNNGV. The CDR3 loop is CANSLKGGLTNQPQHS. Written as DNA, the CDR3 is TGTGCCAATAGCCTAAAAGGGGGACTGACGAATCAGCCCCAGCATTCT.

As regards this clonotype: One end of the junction varies from germline; a read error may be responsible. This rearrangement joins TRBV11-2 to TRBJ2-1, with D unresolved. The CDR3 runs 16 residues. Germline V gives CDR1 SGHAT, CDR2 FQNNGV. The CDR3 DNA sequence: TGTGCCAGCAGCCCGCTTCGGACGAGCTCCTACAATGAGCAGTTTTTC. Its protein product is CASSPLRTSSYNEQFF.

For this clonotype: An end of the junction does not agree with germline; a read error may underlie this. V is TRBV5-4 and J is TRBJ1-2; no firm D call. The length of the CDR3 is 14 residues. Germline V lookup: CDR1 SGHNT, CDR2 YYREEE (reference sequence). CDR3 protein: CASSLIESSYAYTF. DNA for the CDR3: TGTGCCAGCAGCTTGATTGAATCATCATATGCCTACACCTTC.

Notes on this clonotype: Since the CDR3 does not end with the conserved phenylalanine or tryptophan, this likely comes from a read error. V is TRBV28 and J is TRBJ2-3; possibly TRBD2 for D (6 bases). The CDR3 spans 16 residues. Between the trimmed V and J ends, which lost 5 bases and 0 bases, there was a span of 15 bases. Germline V CDR1 and CDR2: MDHEN, SYDVKM. The chain's CDR3 is CASSGRDLTSTDTQYP. The CDR3 coding sequence is TGTGCCAGCAGTGGGCGGGACCTCACTAGCACAGATACGCAGTATCCT.

A note on this clonotype: One end of the junction does not line up with germline, which may come from a read error. This chain connects TRBV12-3 or TRBV12-4 to TRBJ2-1; 11 nucleotides agree with TRBD2. The CDR3 has 17 residues. In DNA form, the CDR3 reads TGTGCCTGCACCAAAAACACCCCGGGACTAGCGGCCAATGAACAGTTCTTC. Amino acid sequence: CACTKNTPGLAANEQFF.

The rearrangement joins TRBV11-2 to TRBJ2-7; D gene unclear. The germline V gene has CDR1 SGHAT and CDR2 FQNNGV. The CDR3 runs 15 residues. With 1 base removed from V and 3 bases from J, the gap between germline ends came to 13 bases. The CDR3 coding sequence is TGTGCCAGCAGCTTAGCGGCCATGGAGTTCTACGAGCAGTACTTC. Its translation is CASSLAAMEFYEQYF.

Of note for this clonotype: No conserved phenylalanine or tryptophan ends this CDR3, so it is likely a read error. CDR3 sequence reads: CASSYDGRTSWIYQQYL. As DNA, the CDR3 is TGTGCCAGCAGTTACGATGGGAGGACTAGCTGGATCTACCAGCAGTACCTC. The chain employs TRBV6-2 or TRBV6-3 and TRBJ2-7, with 8 bases lining up with TRBD2. CDR1 and CDR2 from the germline V gene are MNHEY and SVGEGT. The CDR3 contains 17 residues.

The table lists this clonotype with many counts. The V gene is TRBV10-3, the J gene TRBJ2-5, with D possibly being TRBD2 (6 bases). From germline, CDR1 is ENHRY and CDR2 SYGVKD. V lost 3 bases and J lost 5, with 16 bases in between. The CDR3 contains 15 residues. The CDR3 DNA reads as TGTGCCATCAGTGACCGGGAGAAGGGGATGGAGACCCAGTACTTC. This codes for CAISDREKGMETQYF.

V gene TRBV29-1 combines with J gene TRBJ2-5; 8 nucleotides align to TRBD1. The CDR3 spans 13 residues. V lost 4 bases and J lost 5; bases outside the gene matches: 6. From germline, CDR1 is SQVTM and CDR2 ANQGSEA. CDR3 residues: CSVGGRGRETQYF. The CDR3 DNA reads TGCAGCGTTGGAGGCAGGGGGCGGGAGACCCAGTACTTC.

In regard to this clonotype: One base away lies a much larger clone, so this may be a sequencing read error. This chain uses TRBV4-2 with TRBJ2-3; 11 bases are shared with TRBD2. The germline V gene has CDR1 LGHNA and CDR2 YNFKEQ. The CDR3 runs 19 residues. The trim removed 4 bases at V and 2 bases at J, leaving 14 bases unmatched. The CDR3 DNA reads TGTGCCAGCAGCCTGACCTCTACCTCTAGCGGGAGGTACACAGATACGCAGTATTTT. This gives the protein CASSLTSTSSGRYTDTQYF.

V usage is TRBV28 and J usage is TRBJ2-4; weak D call: TRBD2 (6 bases). The germline gives CDR1 MDHEN, CDR2 SYDVKM. CDR3 length equals 15 residues. Trimming pared 5 bases from V and 6 bases from J, leaving 17 bases between. Here the CDR3 DNA reads TGTGCCAGCAGTCCTCCCGGGTTGACTAGAAACATTCAGTACTTC. Protein: CASSPPGLTRNIQYF. Supplemented by reference TRBV28 and TRBJ2-4, the full variable domain reads DVKVTQSSRYLVKRTGEKVFLECVQDMDHENMFWYRQDPGLGLRLIYFSYDVKMKEKGDIPEGYSVSREKKERFSLILESASTNQTSMYLCASSPPGLTRNIQYFGAGTRLSVL.

This clonotype came up once. Because the CDR3 is missing its conserved closing phenylalanine or tryptophan, this is likely a read error. V is TRBV6-5 and J is TRBJ1-5, with a weak D call TRBD1 (6 bases). The CDR3 covers 13 residues. Germline loops: CDR1 MNHEY, CDR2 SVGAGI. The germline V and J ends were trimmed by 7 bases and 7 bases, with 14 bases remaining between them. The CDR3 protein is CASTLQGKQPQHL. The CDR3 DNA reads TGTGCCAGCACTTTACAGGGTAAACAGCCCCAGCATTTA.

As concerns this clonotype: The CDR3 ends on some other residue instead of the conserved phenylalanine or tryptophan, so this is likely a read error. The chain combines TRBV11-2 with TRBJ2-7, with a weak D call TRBD2 (5 bases). Germline CDR1 is SGHAT and CDR2 is FQNNGV. The CDR3 length is 12 residues. V was cut by 10 bases and J by 3 bases, with 13 bases left in between. Here the CDR3 reads CANSPGDYEQYS. CDR3 nucleotide sequence: TGTGCCAACAGTCCCGGGGACTACGAGCAGTACTCC.

The chain is built from TRBV29-1 and TRBJ1-1; D call uncertain. The CDR3 is made up of 15 amino acids. In germline, CDR1 is SQVTM, CDR2 ANQGSEA. The CDR3 DNA reads as TGCAACGATGGTGGAGGATGGACTATGAACACTGAAGCTTTCTTT. The encoded protein is CNDGGGWTMNTEAFF.

On this clonotype: The junction and the germline gene differ at one end; a read error may be behind it. The chain links TRBV6-1 to TRBJ1-4; a possible D gene is TRBD1 (5 bases). This CDR3 is 16 amino acids long. Germline CDR1 MNHNS, CDR2 SASEGT. The CDR3 sequence: CARSEAGVATTEKLFF. The CDR3 coding sequence is TGTGCCAGAAGTGAAGCGGGGGTTGCAACTACTGAAAAACTGTTTTTT.

Regarding this clonotype: The germline gene is not matched at one end of the junction; a read error may be the cause. This sequence joins TRBV11-2 and TRBJ2-5, with D perhaps given as TRBD1 or TRBD2 (5 bases each). The germline CDR1 and CDR2 sequences are SGHAT and FQNNGV. The CDR3 is made up of 18 amino acids. This CDR3 reads CASSPSSTQGTERETQYF. Here the CDR3 DNA reads TGCGCCAGCAGCCCTAGCTCAACCCAGGGTACTGAGCGGGAGACCCAGTACTTC.

As concerns this clonotype: Since no conserved phenylalanine or tryptophan closes the CDR3, a read error is the likely cause. The chain has TRBV4-3 and TRBJ1-6; 10 bases map to TRBD1. Germline V gene sequence: CDR1 LGHNA, CDR2 YSLEER. The CDR3 runs to 16 residues. In DNA form, the CDR3 reads TGCGCCAGTAGCTCCTGGGACAGGGGAAGGAATTCATCCCTCCACTCT. Its translation: CASSSWDRGRNSSLHS.

In the case of this clonotype: Germline and junction disagree at one end, which may indicate a read error. The gene calls are TRBV10-3 and TRBJ1-2; D is unresolved. CDR1 is ENHRY and CDR2 is SYGVKD in the germline V gene. This CDR3 is built from 14 residues. The DNA of the CDR3 is TGTGTCATCAGTGAGTCTGGAGAGAACTATGGCTACACCTTC. Translation gives CVISESGENYGYTF.

V usage is TRBV6-6 and J usage is TRBJ2-1; tentative D call: TRBD2 (6 bases). V was shortened by 4 bases and J by 12 bases, with 19 bases between the two germline ends. The CDR3 loop spans 14 amino acids. The germline CDR1 and CDR2 sequences are MNHNY and SVGAGI (reference sequence). CDR3 DNA: TGTGCCAGCAGTTTCCGGACTACACCCCTCGGGCAGTTCTTC. It codes for CASSFRTTPLGQFF.

As concerns this clonotype: This likely comes from a read error, as the CDR3 has no conserved phenylalanine or tryptophan at its end. The J gene is TRBJ2-6, the V gene TRBV11-2, with D unresolved. There are 15 residues in the CDR3. V was clipped by 10 bases and J by 0 bases, with 13 bases between them. Per germline, CDR1 SGHAT and CDR2 FQNNGV. The CDR3 reads CATQQPCSGANVLTL. CDR3 bases: TGTGCCACCCAGCAGCCGTGCTCTGGGGCCAACGTCCTGACTTTA.

Concerning this clonotype itself: One end of the junction varies from germline; a read error may be responsible. The chain recombines TRBV30 with TRBJ2-7, with TRBD2 matching over 10 bases. The CDR3 has 16 residues. CDR1 and CDR2 (germline): GTSNPN, SVGIG (reference sequence). CDR3 region: CAWSLPELAGRYEQYF. The DNA of the CDR3 is TGTGCCTGGAGTCTTCCAGAACTAGCGGGAAGATACGAGCAATACTTC.

On this clonotype: This may come from a read error, since a much larger clone is one base off. The genes are TRBV19 and TRBJ2-1, with 10 bases identical to TRBD1. Looked up from germline, CDR1 is LNHDA and CDR2 is SQIVND (reference sequence). CDR3 size: 15 residues. This CDR3 is CTSANDRTGGNEQFF. Written as DNA, the CDR3 is TGTACCAGTGCCAACGACCGGACAGGGGGAAATGAGCAGTTCTTC.

For this clonotype: The junction departs from germline at one end; a sequencing error may be responsible. The CDR3 reads CASTYGDRSWTDTHYF. DNA of the CDR3: TGTGCCAGCACTTACGGGGACAGGAGTTGGACAGATACGCACTATTTT. V and J are TRBV6-2 or TRBV6-3 and TRBJ2-3; 8 nucleotides agree with TRBD1. From germline, CDR1 is MNHEY and CDR2 SVGEGT. This CDR3 is 16 amino acids long.

Comments on this clonotype: The germline gene is not matched at one end of the junction; a read error may be the cause. This chain uses TRBV12-3 or TRBV12-4 with TRBJ2-5; D possibly corresponds to TRBD1 (6 bases). The CDR3 consists of 14 residues. The CDR3 region has the DNA TGTGCCAGCAGCTTGTCAGGGGTGTCAGAGACACAGTACTTC. It encodes CASSLSGVSETQYF.

V gene TRBV29-1 combines with J gene TRBJ2-7; D is tentatively TRBD1 or TRBD2 (5 bases each). The CDR3 totals 12 residues. Trimming removed 5 bases from V and 6 bases from J, with 14 bases in between. CDR1 and CDR2 from the germline V gene are SQVTM and ANQGSEA. The CDR3 spells CSVRGGTGEQYF. The CDR3 nucleotides are TGCAGCGTTCGAGGTGGGACCGGCGAGCAGTACTTC.

Remarks on this clonotype: At one end the junction does not follow the germline gene, possibly because of a read error. The chain combines TRBV11-1 with TRBJ2-1, with D unclear. This CDR3 region has 16 residues. Germline V gene sequence: CDR1 SGHAT, CDR2 FQDESV (reference sequence). CDR3 residues: CAGRKMMRIGRDEQFF. The CDR3 nucleotides are TGTGCCGGCAGAAAAATGATGAGGATAGGAAGGGATGAGCAGTTCTTC.